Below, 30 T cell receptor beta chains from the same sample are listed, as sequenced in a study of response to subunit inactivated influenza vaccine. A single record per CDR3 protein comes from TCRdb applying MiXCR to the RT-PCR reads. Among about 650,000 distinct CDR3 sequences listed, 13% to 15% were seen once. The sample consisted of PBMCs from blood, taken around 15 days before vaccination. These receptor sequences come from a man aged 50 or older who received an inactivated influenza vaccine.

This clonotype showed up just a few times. This CDR3 is CASSLSGTFSTDTQYF. The CDR3 region has the DNA TGTGCCAGCAGTTTAAGTGGGACCTTTAGCACAGATACGCAGTATTTT. The J gene is TRBJ2-3, the V gene TRBV12-3 or TRBV12-4; possibly TRBD1 or TRBD2 for D (5 bases each). With 2 bases removed from V and 0 bases from J, the gap between germline ends came to 12 bases. This CDR3 comprises 16 residues.

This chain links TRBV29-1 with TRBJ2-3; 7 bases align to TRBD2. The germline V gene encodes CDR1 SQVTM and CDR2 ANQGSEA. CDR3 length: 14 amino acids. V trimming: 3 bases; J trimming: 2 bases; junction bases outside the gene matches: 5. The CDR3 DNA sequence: TGCAGCGTTGAGGCGGGAGTAGCCACAGATACGCAGTATTTT. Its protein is CSVEAGVATDTQYF.

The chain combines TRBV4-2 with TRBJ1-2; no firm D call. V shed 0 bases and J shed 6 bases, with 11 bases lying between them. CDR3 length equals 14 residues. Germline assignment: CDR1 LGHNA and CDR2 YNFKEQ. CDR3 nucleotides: TGTGCCAGCAGCCAAGACAGAACTAGTCATGGCTACACCTTC. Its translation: CASSQDRTSHGYTF.

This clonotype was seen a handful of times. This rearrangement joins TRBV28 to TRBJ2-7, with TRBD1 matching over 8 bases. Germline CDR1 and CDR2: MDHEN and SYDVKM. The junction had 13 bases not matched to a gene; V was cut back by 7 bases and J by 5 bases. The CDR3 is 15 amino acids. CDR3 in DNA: TGTGCCAGCAATGCCCAACAGGGGGTATTTGACGAGCAGTACTTC. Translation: CASNAQQGVFDEQYF. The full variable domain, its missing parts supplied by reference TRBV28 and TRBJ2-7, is DVKVTQSSRYLVKRTGEKVFLECVQDMDHENMFWYRQDPGLGLRLIYFSYDVKMKEKGDIPEGYSVSREKKERFSLILESASTNQTSMYLCASNAQQGVFDEQYFGPGTRLTVT.

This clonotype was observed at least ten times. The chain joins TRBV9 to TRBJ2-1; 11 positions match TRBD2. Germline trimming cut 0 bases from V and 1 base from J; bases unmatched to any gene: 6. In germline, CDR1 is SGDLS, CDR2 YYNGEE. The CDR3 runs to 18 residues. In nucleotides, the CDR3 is TGTGCCAGCAGCGTAGGACTAGCGGGACCCCCTTCCTACAATGAGCAGTTCTTC. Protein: CASSVGLAGPPSYNEQFF.

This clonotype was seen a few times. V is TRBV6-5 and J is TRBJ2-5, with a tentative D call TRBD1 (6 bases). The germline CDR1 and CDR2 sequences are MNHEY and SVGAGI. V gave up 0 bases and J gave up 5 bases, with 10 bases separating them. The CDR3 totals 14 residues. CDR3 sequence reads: CASSYSFRGETQYF. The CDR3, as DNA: TGTGCCAGCAGTTACTCGTTTAGGGGGGAGACCCAGTACTTC.

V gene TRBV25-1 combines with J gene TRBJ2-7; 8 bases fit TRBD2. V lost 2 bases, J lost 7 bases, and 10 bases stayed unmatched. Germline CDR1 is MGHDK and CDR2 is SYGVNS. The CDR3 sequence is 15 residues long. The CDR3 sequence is CASSEGAAGGGEQYF. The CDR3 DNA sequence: TGTGCCAGCAGTGAAGGGGCGGCGGGAGGTGGTGAGCAGTACTTC.

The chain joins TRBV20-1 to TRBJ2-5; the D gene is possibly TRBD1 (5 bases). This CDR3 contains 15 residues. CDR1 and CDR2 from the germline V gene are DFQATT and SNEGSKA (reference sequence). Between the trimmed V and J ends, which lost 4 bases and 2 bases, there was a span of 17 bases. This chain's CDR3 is CSAIKTGLLQETQYF. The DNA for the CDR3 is TGCAGTGCTATAAAAACAGGTTTACTACAAGAGACCCAGTACTTC.

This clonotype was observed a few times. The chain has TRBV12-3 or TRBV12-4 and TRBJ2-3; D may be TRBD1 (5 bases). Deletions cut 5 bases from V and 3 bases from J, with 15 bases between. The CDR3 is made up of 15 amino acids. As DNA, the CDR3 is TGTGCCAGCAGTCCCGCCGCAGGGATTACAGATACGCAGTATTTT. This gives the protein CASSPAAGITDTQYF.

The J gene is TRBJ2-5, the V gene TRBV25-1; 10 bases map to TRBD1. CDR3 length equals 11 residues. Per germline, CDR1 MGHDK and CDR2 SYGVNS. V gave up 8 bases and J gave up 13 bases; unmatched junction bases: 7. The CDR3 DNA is TGTGCCAGCGGGGGACAGGGGCAACCGTACTTC. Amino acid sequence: CASGGQGQPYF.

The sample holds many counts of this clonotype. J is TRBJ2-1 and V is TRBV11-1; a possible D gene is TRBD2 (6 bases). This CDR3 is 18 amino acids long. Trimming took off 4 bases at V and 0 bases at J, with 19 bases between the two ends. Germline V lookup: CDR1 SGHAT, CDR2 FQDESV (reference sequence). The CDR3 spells CASSWGLGLQSSYNEQFF. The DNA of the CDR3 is TGTGCCAGCAGCTGGGGCTTGGGACTCCAAAGCTCCTACAATGAGCAGTTCTTC.

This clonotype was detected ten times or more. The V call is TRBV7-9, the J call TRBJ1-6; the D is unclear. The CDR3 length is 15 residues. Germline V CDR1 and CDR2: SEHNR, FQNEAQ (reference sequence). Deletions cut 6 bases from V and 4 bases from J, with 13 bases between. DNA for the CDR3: TGTGCCAGCAGTCCTTCCTGGGGTTATAATTCACCCCTCCACTTT. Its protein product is CASSPSWGYNSPLHF.

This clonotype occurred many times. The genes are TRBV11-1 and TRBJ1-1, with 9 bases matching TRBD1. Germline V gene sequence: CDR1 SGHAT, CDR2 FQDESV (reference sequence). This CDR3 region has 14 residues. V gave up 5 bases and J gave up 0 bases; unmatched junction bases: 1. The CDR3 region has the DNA TGTGCCAGCAGCAGGGACAGGGTGAACACTGAAGCTTTCTTT. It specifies CASSRDRVNTEAFF.

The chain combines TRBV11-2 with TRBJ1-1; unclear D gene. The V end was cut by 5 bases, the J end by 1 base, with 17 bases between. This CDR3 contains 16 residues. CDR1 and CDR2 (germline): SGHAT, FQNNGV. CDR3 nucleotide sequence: TGTGCCAGCAGCCGAAGGCTGGCCAGACGGAACACTGAAGCTTTCTTT. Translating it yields CASSRRLARRNTEAFF.

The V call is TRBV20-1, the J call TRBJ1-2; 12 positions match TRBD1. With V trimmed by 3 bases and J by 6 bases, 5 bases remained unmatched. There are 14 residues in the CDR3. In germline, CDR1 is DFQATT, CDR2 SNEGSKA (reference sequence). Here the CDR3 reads CSARGQGAPDGYTF. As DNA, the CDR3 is TGCAGTGCTAGGGGACAGGGGGCTCCTGATGGCTACACCTTC.

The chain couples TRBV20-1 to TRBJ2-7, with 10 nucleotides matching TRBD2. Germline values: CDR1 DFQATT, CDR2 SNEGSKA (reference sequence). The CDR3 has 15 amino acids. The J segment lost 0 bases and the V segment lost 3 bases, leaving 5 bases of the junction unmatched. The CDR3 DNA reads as TGCAGTGCTAGGTCGGGACTAGCGAGCTCCTACGAGCAGTACTTC. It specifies CSARSGLASSYEQYF.

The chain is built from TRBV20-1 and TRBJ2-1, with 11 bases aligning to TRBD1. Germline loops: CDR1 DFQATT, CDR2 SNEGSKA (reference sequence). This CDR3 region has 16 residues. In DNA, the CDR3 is TGCAGGGTGATCGGGACAGGGGGAAGAACCTTCAATGAGCAGTTCTTC. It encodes CRVIGTGGRTFNEQFF.

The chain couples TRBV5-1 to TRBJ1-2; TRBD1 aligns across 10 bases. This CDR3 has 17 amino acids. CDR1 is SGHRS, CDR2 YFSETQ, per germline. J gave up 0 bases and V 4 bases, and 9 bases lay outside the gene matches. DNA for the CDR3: TGCGCCAGCAGCGTCGGGACAGGGGCCCAAGCTAACTATGGCTACACCTTC. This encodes CASSVGTGAQANYGYTF.

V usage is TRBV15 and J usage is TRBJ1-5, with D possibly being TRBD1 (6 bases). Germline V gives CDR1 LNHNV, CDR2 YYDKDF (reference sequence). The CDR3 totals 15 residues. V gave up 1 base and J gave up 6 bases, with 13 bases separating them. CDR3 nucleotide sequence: TGTGCCACCAGCAGAGTGGTGGGGGCAGGTCAGCCCCAGCATTTT. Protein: CATSRVVGAGQPQHF.

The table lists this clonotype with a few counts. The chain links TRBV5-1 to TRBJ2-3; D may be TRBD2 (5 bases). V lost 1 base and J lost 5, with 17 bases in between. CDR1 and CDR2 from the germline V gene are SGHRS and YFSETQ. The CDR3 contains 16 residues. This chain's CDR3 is CASSLYRPAAGDTQYF. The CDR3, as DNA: TGCGCCAGCAGCTTGTACCGGCCAGCGGCGGGAGATACGCAGTATTTT.

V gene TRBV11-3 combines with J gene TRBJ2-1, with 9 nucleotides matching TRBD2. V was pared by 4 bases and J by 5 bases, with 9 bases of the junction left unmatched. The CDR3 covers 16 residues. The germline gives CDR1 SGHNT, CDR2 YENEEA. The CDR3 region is CASSSGRGLANNEQFF. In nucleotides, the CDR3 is TGTGCCAGCAGCTCAGGACGAGGACTAGCGAACAATGAGCAGTTCTTC.

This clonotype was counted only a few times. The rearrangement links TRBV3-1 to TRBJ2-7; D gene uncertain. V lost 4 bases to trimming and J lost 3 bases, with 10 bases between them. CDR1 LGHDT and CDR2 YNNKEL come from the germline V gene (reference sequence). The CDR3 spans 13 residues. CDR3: CASSPASYYEQYF. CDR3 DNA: TGTGCCAGCAGCCCCGCGAGCTACTACGAGCAGTACTTC.

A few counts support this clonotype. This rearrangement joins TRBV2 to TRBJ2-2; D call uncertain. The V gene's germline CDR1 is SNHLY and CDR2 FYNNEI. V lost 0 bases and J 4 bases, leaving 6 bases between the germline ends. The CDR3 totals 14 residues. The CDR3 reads CASSEASTTGELFF. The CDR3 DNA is TGTGCCAGCAGTGAAGCATCAACCACCGGGGAGCTGTTTTTT.

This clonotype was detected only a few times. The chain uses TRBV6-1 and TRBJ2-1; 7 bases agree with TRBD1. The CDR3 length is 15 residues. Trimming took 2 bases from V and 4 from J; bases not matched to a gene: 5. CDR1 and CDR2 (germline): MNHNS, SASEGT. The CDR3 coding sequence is TGTGCCAGCAGTGAACTAGGGGGCGGATACAATGAGCAGTTCTTC. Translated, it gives CASSELGGGYNEQFF.

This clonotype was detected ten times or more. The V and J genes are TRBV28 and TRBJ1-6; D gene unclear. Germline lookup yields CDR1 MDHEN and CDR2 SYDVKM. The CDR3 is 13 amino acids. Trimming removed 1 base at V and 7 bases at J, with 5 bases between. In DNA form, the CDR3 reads TGTGCCAGCAGTTTATCCGGGAATTCACCCCTCCACTTT. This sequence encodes CASSLSGNSPLHF.

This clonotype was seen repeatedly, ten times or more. The CDR3 DNA sequence: TGTGCCAGCAGCCAAAACCTGGGAAACACCATATATTTT. This sequence encodes CASSQNLGNTIYF. The V gene is TRBV3-1, the J gene TRBJ1-3; no firm D call. The CDR3 spans 13 residues. V was pared by 2 bases and J by 4 bases, with 6 bases between. Germline values: CDR1 LGHDT, CDR2 YNNKEL (reference sequence).

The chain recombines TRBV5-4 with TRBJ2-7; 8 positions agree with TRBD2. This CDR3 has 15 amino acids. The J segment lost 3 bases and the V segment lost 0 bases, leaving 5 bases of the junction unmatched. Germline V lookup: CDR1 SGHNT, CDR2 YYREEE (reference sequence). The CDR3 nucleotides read TGTGCCAGCAGCTTGGATACTAGCGGTCACTACGAGCAGTACTTC. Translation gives CASSLDTSGHYEQYF.

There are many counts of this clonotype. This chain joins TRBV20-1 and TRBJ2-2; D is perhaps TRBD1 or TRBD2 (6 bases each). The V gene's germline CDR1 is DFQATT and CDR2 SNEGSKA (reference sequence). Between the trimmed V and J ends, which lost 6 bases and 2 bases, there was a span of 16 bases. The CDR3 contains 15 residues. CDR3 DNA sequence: TGCAGTGCCCCCGAGGCGGGACACAACACCGGGGAGCTGTTTTTT. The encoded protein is CSAPEAGHNTGELFF.

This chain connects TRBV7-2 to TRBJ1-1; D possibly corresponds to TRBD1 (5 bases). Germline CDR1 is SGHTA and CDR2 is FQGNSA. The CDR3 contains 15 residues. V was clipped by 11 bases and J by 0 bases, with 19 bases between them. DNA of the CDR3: TGTGCCTGTAGGCCAGGGTCTGGGATGAACACTGAAGCTTTCTTT. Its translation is CACRPGSGMNTEAFF.

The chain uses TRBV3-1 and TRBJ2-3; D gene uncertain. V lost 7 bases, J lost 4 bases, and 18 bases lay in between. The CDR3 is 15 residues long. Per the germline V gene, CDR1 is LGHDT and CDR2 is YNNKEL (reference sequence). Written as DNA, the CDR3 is TGTGCCAGCACCTCAACTGGGTCCCTGGCAGATACGCAGTATTTT. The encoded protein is CASTSTGSLADTQYF.